This passage covers 10 T cell receptor beta chains from one sample sequenced in a study of blood T cells in healthy people across ages. PCR was performed a second time for roughly 7 to 11 cycles using a sample-barcoded 5' primer and a J-beta primer mix. TCRdb redid the calling of the 5' RACE reads with MiXCR, one entry per CDR3 protein. The table lists 700,000 or so distinct CDR3 sequences, roughly two fifths of them singletons, with around 32% in the top ten. The sample comprised blood. Source of these receptors: a man at least 80 years old in good health.

This clonotype has only a few counts. V usage is TRBV6-2 or TRBV6-3 and J usage is TRBJ2-7; no clear D. Germline-derived CDR1 and CDR2 are MNHEY and SVGEGT. The CDR3 length is 14 residues. With 4 bases removed from V and 2 bases from J, the gap between germline ends came to 12 bases. The CDR3: CASSLSEATYEQYF. The CDR3 bases are TGTGCCAGCAGTTTGTCAGAGGCGACCTACGAGCAGTACTTC.

This clonotype was counted only a few times. The chain carries TRBV20-1 and TRBJ1-5; TRBD1 matches 7 bases. V lost 0 bases and J lost 4; bases outside the gene matches: 12. Germline loops: CDR1 DFQATT, CDR2 SNEGSKA (reference sequence). CDR3 length equals 17 residues. The CDR3: CSARDPGRGTANQPQHF. DNA of the CDR3: TGCAGTGCTAGAGATCCGGGCCGCGGGACAGCGAATCAGCCCCAGCATTTT.

V and J are TRBV29-1 and TRBJ2-1; maybe TRBD1 (5 bases). The CDR3 length is 14 residues. Trimming removed 4 bases at V and 4 bases at J, with 14 bases between. Per germline, CDR1 SQVTM and CDR2 ANQGSEA. Here the CDR3 reads CSVGGHVGYNEQFF. Written as DNA, the CDR3 is TGCAGCGTTGGGGGCCACGTCGGTTACAATGAGCAGTTCTTC.

This clonotype was observed a few times. The chain couples TRBV12-3 or TRBV12-4 to TRBJ2-3, with TRBD1 matching over 7 bases. The CDR3 length is 16 residues. V dropped 1 base and J dropped 0; count of bases not matched to a gene: 4. CDR3 DNA: TGTGCCAGCAGTTTAGTCCGAGGGGGCAGCACAGATACGCAGTATTTT. Its protein is CASSLVRGGSTDTQYF.

The chain is built from TRBV12-3 or TRBV12-4 and TRBJ1-2, with D possibly matching TRBD1 (5 bases). The CDR3 covers 12 residues. V was pared by 8 bases and J by 3 bases, with 10 bases between. CDR3 residues: CASYAGDYGYTF. The CDR3 bases are TGTGCCAGCTACGCGGGGGACTATGGCTACACCTTC.

This clonotype turned up a few times. V gene TRBV20-1 combines with J gene TRBJ2-3; 16 nucleotides match TRBD2. V was clipped by 6 bases and J by 5 bases; unmatched bases: 8. This CDR3 is 16 amino acids long. The germline V gene has CDR1 DFQATT and CDR2 SNEGSKA (reference sequence). CDR3 amino acids: CSAPGTSGRAKDTQYF. CDR3 bases: TGCAGTGCGCCTGGGACTAGCGGGAGGGCCAAAGATACGCAGTATTTT.

The chain employs TRBV7-6 and TRBJ2-6; the D gene is possibly TRBD1 (5 bases). V lost 2 bases and J lost 0, with 8 bases in between. Germline-derived CDR1 and CDR2 are SGHVS and FNYEAQ. The CDR3 contains 16 residues. CDR3: CASSLQGTSGANVLTF. In nucleotides, the CDR3 is TGTGCCAGCAGCTTACAGGGAACCTCTGGGGCCAACGTCCTGACTTTC.

This clonotype has a count of ten or more. V gene TRBV3-1 combines with J gene TRBJ2-7, with 9 positions matching TRBD2. The CDR3 spans 15 residues. V shed 3 bases, J shed 2 bases, and the junction held 5 bases outside the gene matches. Germline V gene lookup returns CDR1 LGHDT and CDR2 YNNKEL (reference sequence). This chain's CDR3 is CASSQRGGNAYEQYF. The CDR3 nucleotides are TGTGCCAGCAGCCAGCGGGGGGGCAACGCCTACGAGCAGTACTTC.

The DNA for the CDR3 is TGTGCCAGCAGAGCCGGGGACAACACGAACACTGAAGCTTTCTTT. It encodes CASRAGDNTNTEAFF. The chain recombines TRBV2 with TRBJ1-1; maybe TRBD1 (6 bases). V lost 6 bases to trimming and J lost 1 base, with 15 bases between them. Germline V gene lookup returns CDR1 SNHLY and CDR2 FYNNEI. The CDR3 totals 15 residues. Using reference TRBV2 and TRBJ1-1 for the parts outside the CDR3, the full variable domain is EPEVTQTPSHQVTQMGQEVILRCVPISNHLYFYWYRQILGQKVEFLVSFYNNEISEKSEIFDDQFSVERPDGSNFTLKIRSTKLEDSAMYFCASRAGDNTNTEAFFGQGTRLTVV.

The count of this clonotype is one. This chain connects TRBV12-3 or TRBV12-4 to TRBJ1-6, with 12 bases lining up with TRBD1. The CDR3 contains 17 residues. After removal of 6 bases from V and 18 bases from J, the junction contained 21 bases not matched to a gene. CDR3 residues: CASSEQKGDRGLSPPHF. CDR3 nucleotide sequence: TGTGCCAGCAGCGAACAAAAAGGGGACAGGGGGCTTTCACCTCCCCACTTT.